One and the same sample provided the 21 T cell receptor beta chains below, sequenced in a study of T cell repertoires in cytomegalovirus infection. These receptors lack a known antigen. In TCRdb, the reads were re-called with MiXCR into one record per CDR3 protein. Here the sample spans nearly 700,000 distinct CDR3 sequences, roughly a third being singletons. Here the sequenced sample was cultured PBMCs, taken from culture after CMV antigen stimulation. These receptors came from a human donor in good health (CMV status not recorded). Some clones in this sample may be carry-over from other donors' samples.

The chain recombines TRBV12-5 with TRBJ2-7; 7 bases map to TRBD1. CDR1 is LGHNT, CDR2 FRNRAP, per germline. CDR3 length: 13 residues. V shed 1 base and J 6 bases; nucleotides not matched to a gene: 3. The CDR3 nucleotides are TGTGCTAGTGGTTTGGGAACAGGGGTCGAGCAGTACTTC. As protein: CASGLGTGVEQYF.

The V gene is TRBV2, the J gene TRBJ1-1, with TRBD1 matching over 9 bases. The germline gives CDR1 SNHLY, CDR2 FYNNEI. Losses at the gene ends were 6 bases for V and 0 bases for J; bases not matched to a gene: 5. There are 15 residues in the CDR3. CDR3 bases: TGTGCCAGCAGCCGGACAGGGGCCGTGAACACTGAAGCTTTCTTT. Translated: CASSRTGAVNTEAFF.

The chain has TRBV6-2 or TRBV6-3 and TRBJ2-6, with unresolved D. The germline gives CDR1 MNHEY, CDR2 SVGEGT. Trimming stripped 5 bases from V and 0 bases from J, with 11 bases between. The CDR3 extends over 16 amino acids. The CDR3 loop reads CASSPWDHSGANVLTF. CDR3 nucleotide sequence: TGTGCCAGCAGTCCGTGGGATCACTCTGGGGCCAACGTCCTGACTTTC.

This clonotype was observed a handful of times. CDR3 sequence (DNA): TGTGCCAGCATCCCTCGGGCAGGGTATGAAAAACTGTTTTTT. The encoded protein is CASIPRAGYEKLFF. The chain recombines TRBV2 with TRBJ1-4, with D maybe TRBD1 (5 bases). The germline CDR1 and CDR2 sequences are SNHLY and FYNNEI. The CDR3 sequence is 14 residues long. V was shortened by 7 bases and J by 6 bases, with 15 bases between the two germline ends.

This clonotype showed up just a few times. The chain employs TRBV18 and TRBJ2-7, with a possible D match to TRBD2 (7 bases). CDR3 length: 16 residues. V was pared by 3 bases and J by 3 bases, with 18 bases between. Germline V gives CDR1 KGHSH, CDR2 LQKENI. CDR3: CASSPAWGGGYYEQYF. DNA of the CDR3: TGTGCCAGCTCACCGGCCTGGGGCGGGGGCTACTACGAGCAGTACTTC.

The chain has TRBV5-1 and TRBJ1-2, with a weak D call TRBD1 (5 bases). The V end was cut by 7 bases, the J end by 7 bases, with 20 bases between. This CDR3 comprises 14 residues. Germline CDR1 is SGHRS and CDR2 is YFSETQ. CDR3 amino acids: CASASDGAGPGYTF. CDR3 DNA: TGCGCCAGCGCATCCGACGGGGCAGGACCTGGCTACACCTTC.

The chain employs TRBV6-1 and TRBJ1-1; D unclear. The V gene lost 5 bases and the J gene lost 7 bases, with 14 bases spanning the gap. This CDR3 is 13 amino acids long. Per germline, CDR1 MNHNS and CDR2 SASEGT. CDR3 residues: CASSLDGTFEAFF. The CDR3 DNA is TGTGCCAGCAGTCTAGACGGCACTTTTGAAGCTTTCTTT.

This clonotype was counted only a few times. V gene TRBV11-2 combines with J gene TRBJ1-6; possibly TRBD1 for D (5 bases). Deletions cut 10 bases from V and 0 bases from J, with 19 bases between. This CDR3 has 17 residues. The germline V gene has CDR1 SGHAT and CDR2 FQNNGV. The CDR3 DNA is TGTGCCACCGGGGGGAGCCGGCTGAGCTCCTATAATTCACCCCTCCACTTT. Translation gives CATGGSRLSSYNSPLHF.

J is TRBJ2-1 and V is TRBV7-8; 9 bases match TRBD2. This CDR3 comprises 15 residues. J was trimmed by 7 bases and V by 5 bases; bases with no gene match: 9. Germline values: CDR1 SGHVS, CDR2 FQNEAQ. The CDR3 bases are TGTGCCAGCAGCCTGAGGCGGGGGGGCGTAAATGAGCAGTTCTTC. As protein: CASSLRRGGVNEQFF.

This rearrangement joins TRBV27 to TRBJ2-1; D remains ambiguous. Trimming took 0 bases from V and 8 from J, leaving 8 bases between them. The CDR3 covers 13 residues. Germline V gives CDR1 MNHEY, CDR2 SMNVEV (reference sequence). CDR3 bases: TGTGCCAGCAGTTTATCGACTGGCTATGAGCAGTTCTTC. It is translated as CASSLSTGYEQFF.

The chain uses TRBV5-1 and TRBJ2-1; no clear D. This CDR3 is built from 13 residues. Trimming took off 4 bases at V and 12 bases at J, with 17 bases between the two ends. Germline CDR1 and CDR2: SGHRS and YFSETQ. CDR3 sequence reads: CASSPRGGDGQFF. Here the CDR3 DNA reads TGCGCCAGCAGCCCCAGAGGCGGCGATGGGCAGTTCTTC.

This CDR3 reads CASMADRSTEAFF. As DNA, the CDR3 is TGTGCCAGCATGGCGGACAGGAGCACTGAAGCTTTCTTT. The J gene is TRBJ1-1, the V gene TRBV6-1; 7 nucleotides align to TRBD1. J was trimmed by 4 bases and V by 7 bases; bases with no gene match: 6. From germline, CDR1 is MNHNS and CDR2 SASEGT. This CDR3 has 13 residues.

This rearrangement joins TRBV28 to TRBJ1-5; maybe TRBD1 (6 bases). The V end was cut by 7 bases, the J end by 4 bases, with 11 bases between. The germline CDR1 and CDR2 sequences are MDHEN and SYDVKM. The CDR3 is 13 residues long. The CDR3 DNA follows: TGTGCCAGCACAGGGGCGGGAAATCAGCCCCAGCATTTT. Translation gives CASTGAGNQPQHF.

This clonotype was seen many times. In nucleotides, the CDR3 is TGTGCCAGCAGCCCTGGAGGGGCTTTCCCAGATACGCAGTATTTT. Translating it yields CASSPGGAFPDTQYF. J is TRBJ2-3 and V is TRBV7-6, with D possibly TRBD2 on 6 matching bases. V shed 5 bases and J shed 4 bases, with 16 bases lying between them. CDR1 and CDR2 (germline): SGHVS, FNYEAQ. This CDR3 has 15 amino acids.

The chain couples TRBV6-6 to TRBJ2-7, with D unresolved. V gave up 6 bases and J gave up 3 bases, with 18 bases separating them. The CDR3 is 15 amino acids. CDR1 is MNHNY, CDR2 SVGAGI, per germline (reference sequence). The CDR3 loop is CASSPNSGLFYEQYF. The CDR3 DNA reads as TGTGCCAGCAGCCCTAATTCTGGATTATTCTACGAGCAGTACTTC.

As for this clonotype: Relative to the germline gene, one junction end is altered; a read error may explain this. The V call is TRBV6-2 or TRBV6-3, the J call TRBJ1-1; TRBD1 is a possible D gene (5 bases). Germline V CDR1 and CDR2: MNHEY, SVGEGT. This CDR3 has 16 residues. The CDR3 nucleotides are TGTGCCAGCAGTTACAACAGGATCGAGATGAAAACTGAAGCTTTCTTT. Its protein product is CASSYNRIEMKTEAFF.

On this clonotype itself: Just one base apart from a much larger clone, this may be a read error. V and J are TRBV7-8 and TRBJ2-3; possibly TRBD2 for D (6 bases). Germline V gene lookup returns CDR1 SGHVS and CDR2 FQNEAQ. This CDR3 region has 17 residues. DNA for the CDR3: TGTGCCAACAGCTTAAAGTACGTCCAGGAGGGACCAGATACGCAGTATTTT. Translating it yields CANSLKYVQEGPDTQYF.

As concerns this clonotype: A much larger clone lies one base from this, so it may be a read error. The gene calls are TRBV28 and TRBJ2-6, with D perhaps matching TRBD1 (6 bases). The germline V gene encodes CDR1 MDHEN and CDR2 SYDVKM. The CDR3 totals 15 residues. CDR3: CASSHTGSGDNVLTF. CDR3 nucleotide sequence: TGTGCCAGCAGTCACACAGGGTCAGGGGACAACGTCCTGACTTTC.

The genes are TRBV7-6 and TRBJ2-1; 9 nucleotides match TRBD2. J was trimmed by 5 bases and V by 6 bases; bases with no gene match: 11. The CDR3 length is 16 residues. Germline-derived CDR1 and CDR2 are SGHVS and FNYEAQ. CDR3 residues: CASSIRPGLADNEQFF. The CDR3 nucleotides read TGTGCCAGCAGTATTCGCCCGGGACTAGCCGACAATGAGCAGTTCTTC.

V gene TRBV9 combines with J gene TRBJ2-5, with 9 nucleotides matching TRBD1. Germline-derived CDR1 and CDR2 are SGDLS and YYNGEE. The CDR3 is made up of 15 amino acids. The V segment lost 4 bases and the J segment 4 bases; nucleotides outside the gene matches: 8. Written as DNA, the CDR3 is TGTGCCAGCAGCCCCATTGACAGGGGGGGAGAGACCCAGTACTTC. This gives the protein CASSPIDRGGETQYF.

This clonotype was seen more than once but under ten times. The J gene is TRBJ2-5, the V gene TRBV7-9; D assignment may be TRBD1 or TRBD2 (5 bases each). The germline gives CDR1 SEHNR, CDR2 FQNEAQ (reference sequence). This CDR3 is 13 amino acids long. Trimming pared 5 bases from V and 7 bases from J, leaving 14 bases between. The chain's CDR3 is CASSPGPRMTQYF. The DNA of the CDR3 is TGTGCCAGCAGCCCGGGACCCCGGATGACCCAGTACTTC.